These 15 T cell receptor beta chains share one sample of origin, sequenced in a study of T-cell reconstitution after alpha-beta-depleted transplantation in children. Unique molecular identifiers were incorporated during preparation of the TCRbeta library. Each CDR3 protein gets one entry after TCRdb re-called the PCR reads with MiXCR. The sample carries 580,000 or so distinct CDR3 sequences, 20% to 25% recorded once. The sample here was PBMCs, mostly from graft donor cells, taken 360 days after TCRalphabeta/CD19-depleted stem cell transplant. The origin of the receptors is a boy in the first two years of life who had a stem cell transplant for acute myeloid leukemia, so the T cells may come from the graft donor.

This clonotype was recorded a few times. This chain connects TRBV7-2 to TRBJ1-1; weak D call: TRBD1 (6 bases). This CDR3 has 13 residues. Germline V gene sequence: CDR1 SGHTA, CDR2 FQGNSA. V was trimmed by 2 bases and J by 7 bases, leaving 11 bases between them. The CDR3 DNA sequence: TGTGCCAGCAGCTTATTGGGGACATTTGAAGCTTTCTTT. Protein sequence: CASSLLGTFEAFF.

This clonotype occurred once. V usage is TRBV6-1 and J usage is TRBJ1-5; possible D gene TRBD1, 5 bases. V was shortened by 7 bases and J by 0 bases, with 16 bases between the two germline ends. The CDR3 extends over 16 amino acids. The V gene's germline CDR1 is MNHNS and CDR2 SASEGT. This CDR3 reads CASTQATVGSNQPQHF. CDR3 DNA sequence: TGTGCCAGCACCCAAGCGACAGTTGGTAGCAATCAGCCCCAGCATTTT.

This clonotype has a single count. This chain links TRBV4-2 with TRBJ2-3; D may be TRBD1 (5 bases). The CDR3 runs to 14 residues. V was pared by 1 base and J by 5 bases, with 10 bases between. Germline values: CDR1 LGHNA, CDR2 YNFKEQ. CDR3 nucleotide sequence: TGTGCCAGCAGCCAAGGGTACAGGATAGATACGCAGTATTTT. Translated, it gives CASSQGYRIDTQYF.

V usage is TRBV20-1 and J usage is TRBJ2-2, with unresolved D. Germline V gene data show CDR1 as DFQATT and CDR2 as SNEGSKA (reference sequence). The CDR3 is 14 residues long. Between the trimmed V and J ends, which lost 6 bases and 2 bases, there was a span of 13 bases. As DNA, the CDR3 is TGCAGTGCAGAGTCCCCCCTAAACACCGGGGAGCTGTTTTTT. Protein product: CSAESPLNTGELFF.

The table lists this clonotype with many counts. The J gene is TRBJ2-1, the V gene TRBV6-2 or TRBV6-3; no definite D call. Trimming left V 2 bases short and J 6 bases short, with 8 bases between. Germline CDR1 and CDR2: MNHEY and SVGEGT. The CDR3 runs to 13 residues. The CDR3 protein is CASSYLRLNEQFF. The CDR3 DNA is TGTGCCAGCAGTTACCTCCGCCTCAATGAGCAGTTCTTC.

This clonotype turned up a few times. The chain recombines TRBV4-3 with TRBJ2-3; maybe TRBD2 (6 bases). Between the trimmed V and J ends, which lost 1 base and 2 bases, there was a span of 13 bases. Germline CDR1 reads LGHNA; CDR2 reads YSLEER. The CDR3 is made up of 16 amino acids. The CDR3 is CASSQVGGASTDTQYF. DNA of the CDR3: TGCGCCAGCAGCCAAGTTGGAGGGGCCTCCACAGATACGCAGTATTTT.

The J gene is TRBJ2-3, the V gene TRBV30; no clear D. The germline gives CDR1 GTSNPN, CDR2 SVGIG (reference sequence). This CDR3 is 13 amino acids long. The V gene lost 0 bases and the J gene lost 0 bases, with 4 bases spanning the gap. CDR3 nucleotides: TGTGCCTGGAGTGTAGGTAGCACAGATACGCAGTATTTT. This translates into CAWSVGSTDTQYF.

The chain has TRBV20-1 and TRBJ2-7, with 8 bases aligning to TRBD1. The CDR3 is 14 residues long. Germline V gene sequence: CDR1 DFQATT, CDR2 SNEGSKA (reference sequence). V lost 1 base and J lost 3; bases outside the gene matches: 5. The CDR3 protein is CSARAAGGSYEQYF. The CDR3 nucleotides are TGCAGTGCTAGAGCGGCAGGGGGCAGCTACGAGCAGTACTTC.

This clonotype was picked up many times. The gene calls are TRBV12-3 or TRBV12-4 and TRBJ1-5; D ambiguous. V lost 2 bases and J lost 4, with 6 bases in between. CDR3 length: 13 residues. DNA for the CDR3: TGTGCCAGCAGTTTAACCCAAAATCAGCCCCAGCATTTT. Protein: CASSLTQNQPQHF.

CDR3 nucleotides: TGTGCCAGCAGCGTAGGGGACGCCGCTTATACGCAGTATTTT. Translated: CASSVGDAAYTQYF. This chain uses TRBV9 with TRBJ2-3; D is possibly TRBD1 or TRBD2 (5 bases each). Germline V gives CDR1 SGDLS, CDR2 YYNGEE. The germline V and J ends were trimmed by 0 bases and 7 bases, with 12 bases remaining between them. The CDR3 length is 14 residues.

This clonotype was observed many times. V gene TRBV6-2 or TRBV6-3 combines with J gene TRBJ2-3; perhaps D is TRBD1 or TRBD2 (5 bases each). The V and J ends lost 7 bases and 1 base respectively, with 9 bases between them. This CDR3 region has 13 residues. Germline-derived CDR1 and CDR2 are MNHEY and SVGEGT. The CDR3 nucleotides are TGTGCCAGCACCGGGGCCCGCACAGATACGCAGTATTTT. Amino acids: CASTGARTDTQYF.

In this sample, this clonotype turned up many times. The rearrangement links TRBV2 to TRBJ1-5; 9 bases match TRBD1. The V gene end was trimmed by 5 bases and the J gene end by 6 bases; junction bases not matched to a gene: 11. This CDR3 region has 16 residues. Germline CDR1 SNHLY, CDR2 FYNNEI. The CDR3 loop reads CASSLWTGDSSQPQHF. In DNA form, the CDR3 reads TGTGCCAGCAGTCTCTGGACAGGGGATAGTAGTCAGCCCCAGCATTTT.

The CDR3: CASNFDRRSTDTQYF. CDR3 nucleotide sequence: TGTGCCAGCAACTTCGACAGGCGTAGCACAGATACGCAGTATTTT. The genes are TRBV6-1 and TRBJ2-3; D might be TRBD1 (6 bases). Looked up from germline, CDR1 is MNHNS and CDR2 is SASEGT. This CDR3 region has 15 residues. Deletions cut 7 bases from V and 0 bases from J, with 14 bases between.

This clonotype was recorded at least ten times. The genes are TRBV25-1 and TRBJ1-2, with a possible D match to TRBD1 (5 bases). V lost 4 bases and J 3 bases, leaving 18 bases between the germline ends. Germline-derived CDR1 and CDR2 are MGHDK and SYGVNS. This CDR3 spans 16 amino acids. CDR3 amino acids: CASSVGHPGEDYGYTF. In DNA, the CDR3 is TGTGCCAGCAGTGTTGGACACCCCGGTGAGGACTATGGCTACACCTTC.

This clonotype was found a few times. The CDR3 loop is CATSQWADTQYF. CDR3 in DNA: TGTGCCACCTCGCAGTGGGCAGATACGCAGTATTTT. The rearrangement uses TRBV12-3 or TRBV12-4 and TRBJ2-3, with D unclear. With 10 bases removed from V and 4 bases from J, the gap between germline ends came to 12 bases. CDR3 size: 12 residues.